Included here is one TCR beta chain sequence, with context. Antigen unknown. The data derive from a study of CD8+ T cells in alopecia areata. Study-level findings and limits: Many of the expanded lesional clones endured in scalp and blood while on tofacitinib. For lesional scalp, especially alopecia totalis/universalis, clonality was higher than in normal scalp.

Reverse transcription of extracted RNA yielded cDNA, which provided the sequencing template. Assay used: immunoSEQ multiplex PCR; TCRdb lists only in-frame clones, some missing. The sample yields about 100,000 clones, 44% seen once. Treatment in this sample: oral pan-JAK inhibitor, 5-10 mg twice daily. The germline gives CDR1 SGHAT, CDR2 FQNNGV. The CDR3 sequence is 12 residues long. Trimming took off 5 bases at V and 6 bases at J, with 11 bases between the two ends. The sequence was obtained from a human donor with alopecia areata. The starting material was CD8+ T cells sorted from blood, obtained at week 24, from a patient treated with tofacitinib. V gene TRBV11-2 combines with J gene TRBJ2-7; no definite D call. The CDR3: CASSPPGGEQYF. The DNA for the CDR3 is TGTGCCAGCAGCCCCCCCGGCGGCGAGCAGTACTTC. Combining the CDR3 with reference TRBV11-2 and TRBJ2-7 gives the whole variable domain EAGVAQSPRYKIIEKRQSVAFWCNPISGHATLYWYQQILGQGPKLLIQFQNNGVVDDSQLPKDRFSAERLKGVDSTLKIQPAKLEDSAVYLCASSPPGGEQYFGPGTRLTVT.